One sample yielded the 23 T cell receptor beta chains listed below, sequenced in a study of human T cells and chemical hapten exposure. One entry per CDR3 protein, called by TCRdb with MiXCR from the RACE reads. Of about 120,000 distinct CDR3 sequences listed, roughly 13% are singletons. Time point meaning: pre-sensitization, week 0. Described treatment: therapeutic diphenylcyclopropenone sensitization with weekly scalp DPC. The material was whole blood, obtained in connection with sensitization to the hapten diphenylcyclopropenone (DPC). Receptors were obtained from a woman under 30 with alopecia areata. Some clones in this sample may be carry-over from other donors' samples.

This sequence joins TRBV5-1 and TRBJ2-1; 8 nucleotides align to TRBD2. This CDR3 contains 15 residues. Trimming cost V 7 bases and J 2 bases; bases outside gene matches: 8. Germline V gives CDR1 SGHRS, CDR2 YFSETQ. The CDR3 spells CASSSTSGPYNEQFF. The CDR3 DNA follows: TGCGCCAGCTCCTCAACTAGCGGACCCTACAATGAGCAGTTCTTC.

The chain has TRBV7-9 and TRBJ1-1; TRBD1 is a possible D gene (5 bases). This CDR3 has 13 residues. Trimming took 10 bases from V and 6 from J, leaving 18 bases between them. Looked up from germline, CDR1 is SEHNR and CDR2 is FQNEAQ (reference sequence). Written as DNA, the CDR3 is TGTGCCACCCCTCGAACAGGTGAAGCTGAAGCTTTCTTT. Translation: CATPRTGEAEAFF.

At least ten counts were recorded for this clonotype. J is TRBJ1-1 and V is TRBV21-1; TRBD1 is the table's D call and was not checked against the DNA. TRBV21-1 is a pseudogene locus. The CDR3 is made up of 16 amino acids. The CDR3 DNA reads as TGTGCCAGCAGCCCCCTCGTTGGGGGGCGAAATACTGAAGCTTTCTTT. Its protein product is CASSPLVGGRNTEAFF.

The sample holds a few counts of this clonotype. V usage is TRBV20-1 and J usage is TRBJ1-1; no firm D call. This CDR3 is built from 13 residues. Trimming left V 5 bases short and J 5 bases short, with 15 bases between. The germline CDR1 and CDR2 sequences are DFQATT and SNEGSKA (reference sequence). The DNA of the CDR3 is TGCAGTGCTTCCTTCCCGCACGGTACTGAAGCTTTCTTT. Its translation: CSASFPHGTEAFF.

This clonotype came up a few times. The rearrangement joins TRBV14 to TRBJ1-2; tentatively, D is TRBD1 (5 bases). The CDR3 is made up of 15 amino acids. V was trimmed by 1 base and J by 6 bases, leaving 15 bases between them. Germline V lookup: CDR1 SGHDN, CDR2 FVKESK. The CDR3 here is CASSQGLGALDGYTF. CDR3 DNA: TGTGCCAGCAGCCAAGGGCTAGGGGCCCTAGATGGCTACACCTTC.

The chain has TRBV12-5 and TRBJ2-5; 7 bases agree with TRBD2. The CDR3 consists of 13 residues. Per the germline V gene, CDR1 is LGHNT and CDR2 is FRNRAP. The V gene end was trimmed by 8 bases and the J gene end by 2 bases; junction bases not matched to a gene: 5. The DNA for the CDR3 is TGTGCTAGTAGGGCTAGCGGACAAGAGACCCAGTACTTC. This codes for CASRASGQETQYF.

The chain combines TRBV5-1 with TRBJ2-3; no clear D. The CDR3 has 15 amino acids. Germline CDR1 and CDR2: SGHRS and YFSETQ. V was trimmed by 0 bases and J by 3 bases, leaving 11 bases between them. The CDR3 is CASSLESANTDTQYF. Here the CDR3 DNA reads TGCGCCAGCAGCTTGGAGTCGGCGAATACAGATACGCAGTATTTT.

The CDR3 DNA follows: TGTGCCAGTTCATGGGGACGGAGCTCCTACGAGCAGTACTTC. Translation: CASSWGRSSYEQYF. The rearrangement links TRBV19 to TRBJ2-7; TRBD1 or TRBD2 may be the D gene (5 bases each). V dropped 8 bases and J dropped 0 bases, with 14 bases sitting between them. The CDR3 covers 14 residues. Per germline, CDR1 LNHDA and CDR2 SQIVND (reference sequence).

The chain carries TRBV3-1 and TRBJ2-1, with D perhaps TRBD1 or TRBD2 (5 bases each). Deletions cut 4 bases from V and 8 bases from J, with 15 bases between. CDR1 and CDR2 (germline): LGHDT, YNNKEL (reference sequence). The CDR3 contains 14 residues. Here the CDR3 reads CASSPEGRGDEQFF. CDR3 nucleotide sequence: TGTGCCAGCAGCCCCGAGGGTAGGGGTGATGAGCAGTTCTTC.

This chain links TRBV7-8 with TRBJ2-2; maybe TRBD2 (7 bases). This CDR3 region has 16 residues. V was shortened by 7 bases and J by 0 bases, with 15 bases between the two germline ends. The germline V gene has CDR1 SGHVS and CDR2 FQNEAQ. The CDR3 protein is CASTRGGVTNTGELFF. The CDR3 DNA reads TGTGCCAGCACCAGGGGAGGGGTAACGAACACCGGGGAGCTGTTTTTT.

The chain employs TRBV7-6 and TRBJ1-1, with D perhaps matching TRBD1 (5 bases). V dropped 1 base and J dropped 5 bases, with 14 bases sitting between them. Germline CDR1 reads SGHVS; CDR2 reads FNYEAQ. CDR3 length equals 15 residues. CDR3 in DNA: TGTGCCAGCAGCTTAGAGGGACGGGGAGGAACTGAAGCTTTCTTT. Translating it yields CASSLEGRGGTEAFF. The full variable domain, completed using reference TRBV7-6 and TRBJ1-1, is GAGVSQSPRYKVTKRGQDVALRCDPISGHVSLYWYRQALGQGPEFLTYFNYEAQQDKSGLPNDRFSAERPEGSISTLTIQRTEQRDSAMYRCASSLEGRGGTEAFFGQGTRLTVV.

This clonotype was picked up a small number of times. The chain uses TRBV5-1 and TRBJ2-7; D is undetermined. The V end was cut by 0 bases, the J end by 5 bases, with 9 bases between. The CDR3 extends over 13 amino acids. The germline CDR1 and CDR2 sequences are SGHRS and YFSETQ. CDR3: CASSLGLSDEQYF. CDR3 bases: TGCGCCAGCAGCTTGGGACTGAGCGACGAGCAGTACTTC.

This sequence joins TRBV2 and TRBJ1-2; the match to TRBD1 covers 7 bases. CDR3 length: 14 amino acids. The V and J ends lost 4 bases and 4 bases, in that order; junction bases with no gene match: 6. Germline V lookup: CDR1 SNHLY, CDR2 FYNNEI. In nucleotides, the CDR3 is TGTGCCAGCAGTGGGGACAGCTCTATCTATGGCTACACCTTC. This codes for CASSGDSSIYGYTF. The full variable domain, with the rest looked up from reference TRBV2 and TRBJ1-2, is EPEVTQTPSHQVTQMGQEVILRCVPISNHLYFYWYRQILGQKVEFLVSFYNNEISEKSEIFDDQFSVERPDGSNFTLKIRSTKLEDSAMYFCASSGDSSIYGYTFGSGTRLTVV.

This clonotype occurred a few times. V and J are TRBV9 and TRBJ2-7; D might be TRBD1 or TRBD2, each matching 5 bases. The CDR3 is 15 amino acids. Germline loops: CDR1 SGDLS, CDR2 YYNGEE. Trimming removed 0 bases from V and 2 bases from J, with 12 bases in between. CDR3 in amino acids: CASSVGTGPAYEQYF. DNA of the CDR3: TGTGCCAGCAGCGTAGGTACGGGGCCGGCCTACGAGCAGTACTTC.

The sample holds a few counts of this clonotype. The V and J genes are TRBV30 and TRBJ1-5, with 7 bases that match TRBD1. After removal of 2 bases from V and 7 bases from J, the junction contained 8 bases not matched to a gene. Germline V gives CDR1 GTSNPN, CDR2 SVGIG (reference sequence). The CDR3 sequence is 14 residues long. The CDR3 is CAWSPGGSYQPQHF. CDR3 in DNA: TGTGCCTGGAGTCCAGGGGGATCATACCAGCCCCAGCATTTT.

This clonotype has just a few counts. The CDR3 here is CASSQPPRAYEQYF. In DNA, the CDR3 is TGTGCCAGCAGCCAACCTCCTCGAGCCTACGAGCAGTACTTC. The chain carries TRBV11-2 and TRBJ2-7; no reliable D call. There are 14 residues in the CDR3. Per germline, CDR1 SGHAT and CDR2 FQNNGV. Trimming stripped 5 bases from V and 2 bases from J, with 13 bases between.

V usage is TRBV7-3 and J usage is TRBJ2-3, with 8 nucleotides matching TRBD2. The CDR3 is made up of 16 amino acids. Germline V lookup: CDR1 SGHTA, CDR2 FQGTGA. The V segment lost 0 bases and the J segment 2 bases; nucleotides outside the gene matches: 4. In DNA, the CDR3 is TGTGCCAGCAGCTTAACCAGCGGGGGTAACACAGATACGCAGTATTTT. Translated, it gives CASSLTSGGNTDTQYF.

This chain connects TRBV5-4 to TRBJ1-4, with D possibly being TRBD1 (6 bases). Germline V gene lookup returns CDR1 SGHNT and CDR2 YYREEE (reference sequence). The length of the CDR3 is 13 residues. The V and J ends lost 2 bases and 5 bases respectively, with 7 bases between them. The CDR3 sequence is CASSFGQNEKLFF. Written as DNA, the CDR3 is TGTGCCAGCAGCTTCGGACAGAATGAAAAACTGTTTTTT.

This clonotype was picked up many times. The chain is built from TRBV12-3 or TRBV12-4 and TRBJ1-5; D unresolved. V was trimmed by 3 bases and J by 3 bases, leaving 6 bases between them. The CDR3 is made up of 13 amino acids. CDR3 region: CASSFLINQPQHF. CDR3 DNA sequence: TGTGCCAGCAGTTTTCTGATCAATCAGCCCCAGCATTTT.

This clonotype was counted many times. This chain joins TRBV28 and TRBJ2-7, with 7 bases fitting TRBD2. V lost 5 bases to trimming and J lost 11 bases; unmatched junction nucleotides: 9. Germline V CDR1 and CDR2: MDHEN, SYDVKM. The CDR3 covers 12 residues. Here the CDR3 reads CASSPNGRGEYF. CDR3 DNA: TGTGCCAGCAGTCCTAACGGTCGGGGGGAGTACTTC. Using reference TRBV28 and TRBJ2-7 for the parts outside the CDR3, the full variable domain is DVKVTQSSRYLVKRTGEKVFLECVQDMDHENMFWYRQDPGLGLRLIYFSYDVKMKEKGDIPEGYSVSREKKERFSLILESASTNQTSMYLCASSPNGRGEYFGPGTRLTVT.

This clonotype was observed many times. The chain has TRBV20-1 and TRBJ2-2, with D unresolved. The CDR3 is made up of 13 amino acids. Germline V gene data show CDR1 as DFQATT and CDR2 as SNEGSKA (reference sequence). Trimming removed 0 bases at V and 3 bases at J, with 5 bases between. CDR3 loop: CSARDLDTGELFF. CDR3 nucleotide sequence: TGCAGTGCTAGAGACCTAGACACCGGGGAGCTGTTTTTT.

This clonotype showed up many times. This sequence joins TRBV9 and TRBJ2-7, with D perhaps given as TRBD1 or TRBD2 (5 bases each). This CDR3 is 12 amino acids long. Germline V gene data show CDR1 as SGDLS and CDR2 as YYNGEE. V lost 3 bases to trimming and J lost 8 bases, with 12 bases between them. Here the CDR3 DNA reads TGTGCCAGCAGCGGTCCGGGACCCCAGCAGTACTTC. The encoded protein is CASSGPGPQQYF.

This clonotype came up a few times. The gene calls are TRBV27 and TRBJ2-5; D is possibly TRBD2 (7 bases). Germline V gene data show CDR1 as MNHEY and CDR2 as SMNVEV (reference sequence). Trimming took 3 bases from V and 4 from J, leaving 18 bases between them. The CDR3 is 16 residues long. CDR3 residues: CASSFRGGAVGETQYF. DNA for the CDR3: TGTGCCAGCAGTTTCAGAGGGGGGGCAGTTGGAGAGACCCAGTACTTC.